What follows are 3 T cell receptor beta chains derived from one specimen sequenced in a study of T cell responses to AZD1222 COVID-19 vaccine. The protocol was immunoSEQ multiplex PCR, while the TCRdb copy is restricted to in-frame clones and leaves out a portion. This sample has 180,000 or so clones; around 89% occur once, and the top ten carry 25% to 30%. The sequencing here drew on peripheral blood, taken 28 days after the second AZD1222 dose. The receptors originated from an adult who received the AZD1222 COVID-19 vaccine.

This chain links TRBV27 with TRBJ1-5, with D possibly TRBD1 on 5 matching bases. Germline V CDR1 and CDR2: MNHEY, SMNVEV (reference sequence). The CDR3 is made up of 18 amino acids. The V and J ends lost 5 bases and 0 bases respectively, with 20 bases between them. The CDR3 is CASSPRDLGVPSNQPQHF. The CDR3 DNA is TGTGCCAGCAGTCCCCGGGACCTAGGGGTACCTAGCAATCAGCCCCAGCATTTT.

The V call is TRBV14, the J call TRBJ2-7; 9 positions match TRBD1. Germline lookup yields CDR1 SGHDN and CDR2 FVKESK. The V and J ends lost 2 bases and 6 bases, in that order; junction bases with no gene match: 8. CDR3 length: 15 residues. The CDR3 loop is CASSQLTGQGSEQYF. The CDR3, as DNA: TGTGCCAGCAGCCAACTAACGGGACAGGGAAGCGAGCAGTACTTC. Filled out from reference TRBV14 and TRBJ2-7, the complete variable domain reads EAGVTQFPSHSVIEKGQTVTLRCDPISGHDNLYWYRRVMGKEIKFLLHFVKESKQDESGMPNNRFLAERTGGTYSTLKVQPAELEDSGVYFCASSQLTGQGSEQYFGPGTRLTVT.

The rearrangement joins TRBV7-3 to TRBJ2-1; 7 nucleotides match TRBD1. Per germline, CDR1 SGHTA and CDR2 FQGTGA. CDR3 size: 15 residues. Trimming removed 4 bases from V and 5 bases from J; junction bases left unmatched: 8. The CDR3 bases are TGTGCCAGCAGCTCGACAGGGAGCGGCGACAATGAGCAGTTCTTC. This translates into CASSSTGSGDNEQFF.